Presented here are 8 T cell receptor beta chains from one specimen sequenced in a study of beta chain features in type 1 diabetes. The isolated RNA, all of it, was reverse transcribed, so expressed TCRB transcripts were what got sequenced. Measured with immunoSEQ multiplex PCR; TCRdb has only the in-frame clones, and not every one. This table holds about 260,000 clones, approximately 24% found once. Study results and caveats: TCRB CDR3s from Type 1 diabetes patients were moderately but significantly shorter in all four CD4+ subsets.

These receptors lack a known antigen. The sample was naive CD4+ T cells from blood. The receptors originated from a woman between 25 and 40 years old with type 1 diabetes.

This clone showed up just a few times. The rearrangement joins TRBV5-4 to TRBJ2-1, with D maybe TRBD1 (6 bases). Germline lookup yields CDR1 SGHNT and CDR2 YYREEE (reference sequence). The CDR3 is 16 residues long. Trimming took off 6 bases at V and 7 bases at J, with 23 bases between the two ends. The CDR3 DNA follows: TGTGCCAGCAACTCCCCGGGACAATGGAACCATAATGAGCAGTTCTTC. This gives the protein CASNSPGQWNHNEQFF.

The chain joins TRBV7-2 to TRBJ2-3; D may be TRBD1 (6 bases). V was pared by 3 bases and J by 1 base, with 14 bases between. This CDR3 spans 16 amino acids. CDR1 and CDR2 (germline): SGHTA, FQGNSA. As DNA, the CDR3 is TGTGCCAGCAGCTTCTCTACAGGGTCTGGCACAGATACGCAGTATTTT. Amino acids: CASSFSTGSGTDTQYF.

The V and J genes are TRBV28 and TRBJ2-7; maybe TRBD2 (5 bases). In germline, CDR1 is MDHEN, CDR2 SYDVKM. With 1 base removed from V and 0 bases from J, the gap between germline ends came to 10 bases. This CDR3 comprises 15 residues. CDR3 DNA sequence: TGTGCCAGCAGTTTATCAGAGGGCAGCTCCTACGAGCAGTACTTC. Its translation is CASSLSEGSSYEQYF.

This sequence joins TRBV18 and TRBJ2-5, with D uncertain. Trimming pared 1 base from V and 2 bases from J, leaving 11 bases between. This CDR3 region has 15 residues. In germline, CDR1 is KGHSH, CDR2 LQKENI. The DNA for the CDR3 is TGTGCCAGCTCACCACGGTCAGGCCTTCAAGAGACCCAGTACTTC. Amino acid sequence: CASSPRSGLQETQYF.

The chain links TRBV7-6 to TRBJ1-1; perhaps TRBD1 as D (6 bases). Trimming removed 5 bases from V and 1 base from J, with 14 bases in between. The germline gives CDR1 SGHVS, CDR2 FNYEAQ. The CDR3 contains 15 residues. CDR3 coding DNA: TGTGCCAGCAGCCTTAGGGGACAACCGAACACTGAAGCTTTCTTT. It specifies CASSLRGQPNTEAFF.

This clone has just a few counts. The chain couples TRBV7-9 to TRBJ2-1; D is possibly TRBD2 (6 bases). Trimming cost V 3 bases and J 5 bases, with 11 bases left between them. This CDR3 is built from 14 residues. CDR1 is SEHNR and CDR2 is FQNEAQ in the germline V gene (reference sequence). Here the CDR3 reads CASSFGRDDNEQFF. CDR3 DNA sequence: TGTGCCAGCAGCTTCGGGCGGGACGACAATGAGCAGTTCTTC.

This clone was counted a few times. The V gene is TRBV7-9, the J gene TRBJ2-1, with TRBD2 identical over 12 bases. V lost 4 bases, J lost 7 bases, and 5 bases stayed unmatched. There are 15 residues in the CDR3. Germline-derived CDR1 and CDR2 are SEHNR and FQNEAQ (reference sequence). The CDR3 reads CASSSTSGRRNEQFF. CDR3 coding DNA: TGTGCCAGCAGCTCGACTAGCGGGAGAAGAAATGAGCAGTTCTTC.

This clone occurred a few times. This CDR3 reads CSVGTDRLQPQHF. The CDR3 DNA follows: TGCAGCGTTGGGACAGATCGGTTGCAGCCCCAGCATTTT. The J gene is TRBJ1-5, the V gene TRBV29-1; TRBD1 might be the D (6 bases). The V gene lost 4 bases and the J gene lost 7 bases, with 14 bases spanning the gap. CDR1 and CDR2 from the germline V gene are SQVTM and ANQGSEA. The CDR3 runs to 13 residues.